Below, 25 T cell receptor beta chains from the same sample are listed, as sequenced in a study of blood T cell repertoires in COVID-19. Only in-frame clones appear in the TCRdb table, and some are missing; sequencing was by immunoSEQ multiplex PCR. The top ten clones hold 3% to 4.5% of a sample with 95,000 to 150,000 clones, around 80% of them seen once. The sample was peripheral blood. These receptors were collected from a woman of 80 years or more with acute or convalescent COVID-19.

V gene TRBV29-1 combines with J gene TRBJ2-1; 7 positions agree with TRBD1. V was clipped by 6 bases and J by 6 bases; unmatched bases: 8. The CDR3 covers 13 residues. Germline CDR1 reads SQVTM; CDR2 reads ANQGSEA. The CDR3 bases are TGCAGCGTCTTCGGGACAGAGGGCAATGAGCAGTTCTTC. Translation gives CSVFGTEGNEQFF.

The chain is built from TRBV5-4 and TRBJ1-2; 10 bases map to TRBD1. CDR1 SGHNT and CDR2 YYREEE come from the germline V gene (reference sequence). With 2 bases clipped from V and 2 bases from J, the junction kept 3 bases outside the gene matches. CDR3 length: 15 residues. The CDR3 nucleotides read TGTGCCAGCAGCTTACCGGACAGGGGGAACTATGGCTACACCTTC. The encoded protein is CASSLPDRGNYGYTF. The full variable domain, its missing parts supplied by reference TRBV5-4 and TRBJ1-2, is ETGVTQSPTHLIKTRGQQVTLRCSSQSGHNTVSWYQQALGQGPQFIFQYYREEENGRGNFPPRFSGLQFPNYSSELNVNALELDDSALYLCASSLPDRGNYGYTFGSGTRLTVV.

This clone was detected only once. This rearrangement joins TRBV5-1 to TRBJ1-2; 7 bases align to TRBD1. CDR1 is SGHRS and CDR2 is YFSETQ in the germline V gene. This CDR3 spans 14 amino acids. The trim removed 0 bases at V and 7 bases at J, leaving 6 bases unmatched. The CDR3 protein is CASSLESTGSGYTF. DNA of the CDR3: TGCGCCAGCAGCTTGGAGTCGACAGGGTCTGGCTACACCTTC. Full variable domain (rest looked up from reference TRBV5-1 and TRBJ1-2): KAGVTQTPRYLIKTRGQQVTLSCSPISGHRSVSWYQQTPGQGLQFLFEYFSETQRNKGNFPGRFSGRQFSNSRSEMNVSTLELGDSALYLCASSLESTGSGYTFGSGTRLTVV.

The chain links TRBV28 to TRBJ1-3, with unresolved D. Germline CDR1 is MDHEN and CDR2 is SYDVKM. The CDR3 is 12 amino acids. The V gene lost 3 bases and the J gene lost 3 bases, with 3 bases spanning the gap. This chain's CDR3 is CASSFSGNTIYF. The CDR3 DNA reads as TGTGCCAGCAGTTTCAGTGGAAACACCATATATTTT.

J is TRBJ2-7 and V is TRBV5-1; 12 bases map to TRBD2. The trim removed 2 bases at V and 6 bases at J, leaving 0 bases unmatched. The germline CDR1 and CDR2 sequences are SGHRS and YFSETQ. The CDR3 has 13 amino acids. The CDR3 sequence is CASSLLAGGEQYF. The CDR3 region has the DNA TGCGCCAGCAGCTTACTAGCGGGAGGCGAGCAGTACTTC.

This clone is a singleton in its sample. This sequence joins TRBV6-2 or TRBV6-3 and TRBJ2-1; the D gene is possibly TRBD1 (7 bases). Trimming cost V 6 bases and J 1 base, with 22 bases left between them. Germline V CDR1 and CDR2: MNHEY, SVGEGT. This CDR3 has 18 residues. CDR3 sequence reads: CASSPKGASGGSYNEQFF. The CDR3 nucleotides read TGTGCCAGCAGCCCTAAGGGGGCCTCCGGAGGGTCCTACAATGAGCAGTTCTTC.

The chain employs TRBV19 and TRBJ1-5; no definite D call. The CDR3 has 17 amino acids. The V end was cut by 2 bases, the J end by 1 base, with 15 bases between. Germline V gene lookup returns CDR1 LNHDA and CDR2 SQIVND (reference sequence). This chain's CDR3 is CASSIRATGGSNQPQHF. The CDR3, as DNA: TGTGCCAGTAGTATAAGGGCTACGGGAGGGAGCAATCAGCCCCAGCATTTT.

This clone occurred a few times. This rearrangement joins TRBV10-3 to TRBJ2-3; 7 nucleotides line up with TRBD2. The CDR3 contains 17 residues. Germline-derived CDR1 and CDR2 are ENHRY and SYGVKD. The V gene end was trimmed by 0 bases and the J gene end by 5 bases; junction bases not matched to a gene: 11. CDR3 loop: CAISESNTGGGGDTQYF. The DNA for the CDR3 is TGTGCCATCAGTGAGTCTAATACGGGAGGAGGCGGAGATACGCAGTATTTT.

The chain employs TRBV6-5 and TRBJ1-2; perhaps TRBD1 as D (5 bases). The CDR3 totals 13 residues. Germline CDR1 is MNHEY and CDR2 is SVGAGI. The CDR3 loop reads CAIQDPYNYGYTF. The DNA of the CDR3 is TGTGCAATACAGGATCCCTACAACTATGGCTACACCTTC.

The chain recombines TRBV11-3 with TRBJ2-1; TRBD2 matches 7 bases. The CDR3 has 15 amino acids. With V trimmed by 1 base and J by 8 bases, 8 bases remained unmatched. Germline V gene sequence: CDR1 SGHNT, CDR2 YENEEA. CDR3 protein: CASSLGGLPEYEQFF. DNA of the CDR3: TGTGCCAGCAGCTTAGGGGGACTACCTGAATATGAGCAGTTCTTC.

V is TRBV7-8 and J is TRBJ2-5, with 7 bases lining up with TRBD2. V dropped 0 bases and J dropped 1; count of bases not matched to a gene: 2. Germline lookup yields CDR1 SGHVS and CDR2 FQNEAQ. This CDR3 has 15 residues. The chain's CDR3 is CASSLAGGIQETQYF. CDR3 in DNA: TGTGCCAGCAGCTTAGCGGGGGGGATCCAAGAGACCCAGTACTTC.

The V call is TRBV24-1, the J call TRBJ1-1; TRBD1 aligns across 9 bases. From germline, CDR1 is KGHDR and CDR2 SFDVKD. CDR3 length equals 20 residues. Trimming removed 9 bases from V and 1 base from J; junction bases left unmatched: 23. CDR3 coding DNA: TGTGCCACCCTCCTAGTGGGACAGGGAAGCGTAGGAAGCGGGAACACTGAAGCTTTCTTT. Amino acid sequence: CATLLVGQGSVGSGNTEAFF.

The chain combines TRBV11-1 with TRBJ1-6; 7 bases agree with TRBD1. V lost 5 bases to trimming and J lost 9 bases; unmatched junction nucleotides: 10. This CDR3 is built from 15 residues. Looked up from germline, CDR1 is SGHAT and CDR2 is FQDESV (reference sequence). CDR3 sequence: CASSEDRVRSSPLHF. CDR3 coding DNA: TGTGCCAGCAGCGAAGACAGGGTCAGGAGTTCACCCCTCCACTTT.

The chain employs TRBV6-2 or TRBV6-3 and TRBJ2-5; 9 bases agree with TRBD1. Per the germline V gene, CDR1 is MNHEY and CDR2 is SVGEGT. J lost 6 bases, V lost 6 bases, and 5 bases had no gene match. The CDR3 extends over 13 amino acids. CDR3 residues: CASSLQGAQTQYF. The CDR3, as DNA: TGTGCCAGCAGCCTACAGGGGGCACAGACCCAGTACTTC.

This clone has ten or more counts. The chain links TRBV10-3 to TRBJ1-3; D ambiguous. Germline V gives CDR1 ENHRY, CDR2 SYGVKD. The CDR3 has 14 amino acids. The germline V and J ends were trimmed by 11 bases and 2 bases, with 16 bases remaining between them. CDR3 DNA: TGTGCCCCGCTTCAGGATCACGCTGGAAACACCATATATTTT. It codes for CAPLQDHAGNTIYF.

The V and J genes are TRBV7-2 and TRBJ2-7, with a possible D match to TRBD1 (6 bases). Germline V gene data show CDR1 as SGHTA and CDR2 as FQGNSA. Trimming stripped 1 base from V and 6 bases from J, with 22 bases between. CDR3 size: 17 residues. The CDR3 DNA sequence: TGTGCCAGCAGCTTAGAGGCCGTGGGACAACCGATGGCCGAGCAGTACTTC. It yields the protein CASSLEAVGQPMAEQYF.

The chain carries TRBV18 and TRBJ2-3; 8 bases align to TRBD1. Germline V gene sequence: CDR1 KGHSH, CDR2 LQKENI. After removal of 3 bases from V and 4 bases from J, the junction contained 3 bases not matched to a gene. The CDR3 loop spans 14 amino acids. The DNA of the CDR3 is TGTGCCAGCTCACCCGGACAGGGCGCAGATACGCAGTATTTT. Protein: CASSPGQGADTQYF. Full variable domain (outside the CDR3, taken from reference TRBV18 and TRBJ2-3): NAGVMQNPRHLVRRRGQEARLRCSPMKGHSHVYWYRQLPEEGLKFMVYLQKENIIDESGMPKERFSAEFPKEGPSILRIQQVVRGDSAAYFCASSPGQGADTQYFGPGTRLTVL.

This sequence joins TRBV20-1 and TRBJ2-1; no definite D call. CDR1 and CDR2 from the germline V gene are DFQATT and SNEGSKA (reference sequence). The CDR3 totals 10 residues. Trimming cost V 4 bases and J 6 bases, with 4 bases left between them. CDR3 DNA sequence: TGCAGTGCTACGGGCAATGAGCAGTTCTTC. Residues: CSATGNEQFF.

The V call is TRBV5-4, the J call TRBJ2-5; a weak D match, TRBD1 (5 bases). V gave up 4 bases and J gave up 9 bases, with 13 bases separating them. Germline CDR1 is SGHNT and CDR2 is YYREEE (reference sequence). The CDR3 loop spans 12 amino acids. The CDR3 loop reads CASSTSGLAQYF. For the CDR3, the DNA is TGTGCCAGCAGCACCTCAGGGTTGGCCCAGTACTTC.

This chain uses TRBV7-2 with TRBJ2-2; D not resolved. CDR1 is SGHTA and CDR2 is FQGNSA in the germline V gene. With 5 bases removed from V and 4 bases from J, the gap between germline ends came to 8 bases. The CDR3 consists of 13 residues. DNA for the CDR3: TGTGCCAGCAGCCCGCGTGGCACCGGGGAGCTGTTTTTT. This gives the protein CASSPRGTGELFF.

This chain uses TRBV5-1 with TRBJ1-4, with 9 bases lining up with TRBD1. The CDR3 has 17 residues. The germline V gene encodes CDR1 SGHRS and CDR2 YFSETQ. V trimming: 2 bases; J trimming: 8 bases; junction bases outside the gene matches: 13. Here the CDR3 reads CASSLQGARNRGEKLFF. The CDR3 coding sequence is TGCGCCAGCAGCTTACAGGGGGCCCGGAATCGAGGAGAAAAACTGTTTTTT.

The J gene is TRBJ2-3, the V gene TRBV18, with a possible D match to TRBD2 (5 bases). In germline, CDR1 is KGHSH, CDR2 LQKENI. This CDR3 contains 13 residues. The V and J ends lost 3 bases and 11 bases respectively, with 15 bases between them. DNA of the CDR3: TGTGCCAGCTCACCGCCACCGGGGTCGGGGCAGTATTTT. It encodes CASSPPPGSGQYF.

This clone occurred once. The genes are TRBV27 and TRBJ2-7; TRBD1 matches at 7 bases. CDR1 and CDR2 (germline): MNHEY, SMNVEV (reference sequence). CDR3 length equals 13 residues. Trimming took 8 bases from V and 6 from J; bases not matched to a gene: 10. This CDR3 is CASPHNTGVEQYF. DNA of the CDR3: TGTGCCAGCCCTCACAACACAGGGGTCGAGCAGTACTTC.

This chain uses TRBV6-2 or TRBV6-3 with TRBJ2-3, with 10 bases aligning to TRBD2. This CDR3 is built from 18 residues. Germline V gene lookup returns CDR1 MNHEY and CDR2 SVGEGT. The J segment lost 2 bases and the V segment lost 2 bases, leaving 10 bases of the junction unmatched. The DNA of the CDR3 is TGTGCCAGCAGTTACGGAGCGGGGGGGCTGTCCGTCACAGATACGCAGTATTTT. Residues: CASSYGAGGLSVTDTQYF.

The CDR3 sequence is CASSRDRERTGELFF. CDR3 nucleotides: TGTGCCAGCAGCCGAGACAGGGAACGGACCGGGGAGCTGTTTTTT. The chain employs TRBV7-3 and TRBJ2-2; 7 bases map to TRBD1. Per germline, CDR1 SGHTA and CDR2 FQGTGA. V shed 5 bases, J shed 5 bases, and the junction held 8 bases outside the gene matches. The CDR3 totals 15 residues.